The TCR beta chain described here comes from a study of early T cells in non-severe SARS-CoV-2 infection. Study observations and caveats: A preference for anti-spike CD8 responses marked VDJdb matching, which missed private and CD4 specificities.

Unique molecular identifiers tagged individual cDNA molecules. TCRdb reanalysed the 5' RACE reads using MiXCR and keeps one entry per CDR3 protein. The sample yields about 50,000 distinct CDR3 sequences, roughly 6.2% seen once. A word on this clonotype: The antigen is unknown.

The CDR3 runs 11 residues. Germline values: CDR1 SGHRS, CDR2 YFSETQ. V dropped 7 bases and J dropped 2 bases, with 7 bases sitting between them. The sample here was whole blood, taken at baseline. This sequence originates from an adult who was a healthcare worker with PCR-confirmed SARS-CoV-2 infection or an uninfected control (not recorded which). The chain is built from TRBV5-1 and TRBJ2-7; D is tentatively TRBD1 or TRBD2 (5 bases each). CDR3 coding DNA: TGCGCCAGCGGGGACCCCTACGAGCAGTACTTC. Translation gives CASGDPYEQYF.